The present TCR beta chain was sequenced within a study of shared clonotypes between healthy human individuals. CDR3 size: 16 residues. Trimming at V came to 6 bases and at J to 2 bases, leaving 9 bases not matched to a gene. CDR1 LNHNV and CDR2 YYDKDF come from the germline V gene (reference sequence). Sequencing was performed with immunoSEQ multiplex PCR; in TCRdb, only in-frame clones are kept and a portion is missing. The data contain some 1 million clones, 65% to 80% of them singletons. The gene calls are TRBV15 and TRBJ2-7; 11 bases align to TRBD2. The sequencing sample was made of memory CD4+ T cells sorted from blood. As to subset: CD45RA-negative fraction. The clonotype comes from a man between 18 and 29 years old in good health. CDR3 amino acids: CATSGTSGKRAYEQYF. As DNA, the CDR3 is TGTGCCACCAGTGGGACTAGCGGAAAAAGGGCCTACGAGCAGTACTTC.